This section outlines one TCR beta chain sequence together with its context. The antigen remains unidentified. V was trimmed by 4 bases and J by 8 bases, leaving 6 bases between them. The CDR3 has 10 residues. Per germline, CDR1 DFQATT and CDR2 SNEGSKA (reference sequence). The data belong to a study of graft-versus-host responses after intestinal transplantation. Only in-frame clones appear in the TCRdb table, and some are missing; sequencing was by immunoSEQ multiplex PCR. The sample shows some 90,000 clones, roughly 89% of them seen only once. The TCR comes from a human donor who received an intestinal transplant. The specimen comprised unstimulated CD4+ T cells sorted from spleen or lymph node cells, sampled before intestinal transplant. This chain connects TRBV20-1 to TRBJ2-1; D gene unclear. CDR3 DNA: TGCAGTGCTATAGGAGATGAGCAGTTCTTC. Encoded protein: CSAIGDEQFF.